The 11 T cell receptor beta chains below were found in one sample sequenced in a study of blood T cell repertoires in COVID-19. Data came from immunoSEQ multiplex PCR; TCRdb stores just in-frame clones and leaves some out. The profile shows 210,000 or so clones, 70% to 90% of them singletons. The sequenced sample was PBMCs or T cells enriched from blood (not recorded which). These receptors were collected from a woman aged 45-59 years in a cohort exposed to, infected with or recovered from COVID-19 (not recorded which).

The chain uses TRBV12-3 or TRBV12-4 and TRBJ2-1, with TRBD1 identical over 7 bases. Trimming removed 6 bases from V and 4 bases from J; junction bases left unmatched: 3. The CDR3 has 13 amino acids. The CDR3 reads CASRGGQYNEQFF. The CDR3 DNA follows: TGTGCCAGCAGAGGGGGACAGTACAATGAGCAGTTCTTC.

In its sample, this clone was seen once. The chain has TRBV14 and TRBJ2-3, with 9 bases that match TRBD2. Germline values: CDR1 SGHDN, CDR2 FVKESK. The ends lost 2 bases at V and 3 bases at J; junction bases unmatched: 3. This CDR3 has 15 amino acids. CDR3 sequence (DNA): TGTGCCAGCAGCCAACGACTAGCGGCGACAGATACGCAGTATTTT. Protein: CASSQRLAATDTQYF.

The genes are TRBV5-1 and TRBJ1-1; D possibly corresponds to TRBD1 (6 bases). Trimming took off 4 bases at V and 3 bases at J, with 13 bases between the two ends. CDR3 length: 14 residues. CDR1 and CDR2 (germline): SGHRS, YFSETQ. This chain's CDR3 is CASSLTGWDTEAFF. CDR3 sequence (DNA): TGCGCCAGCAGCCTGACAGGCTGGGACACTGAAGCTTTCTTT. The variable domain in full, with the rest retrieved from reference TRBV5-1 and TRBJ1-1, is KAGVTQTPRYLIKTRGQQVTLSCSPISGHRSVSWYQQTPGQGLQFLFEYFSETQRNKGNFPGRFSGRQFSNSRSEMNVSTLELGDSALYLCASSLTGWDTEAFFGQGTRLTVV.

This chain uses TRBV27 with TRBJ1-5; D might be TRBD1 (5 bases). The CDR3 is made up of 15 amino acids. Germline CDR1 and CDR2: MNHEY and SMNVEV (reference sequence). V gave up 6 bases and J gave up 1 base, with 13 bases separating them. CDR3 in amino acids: CASRTVGQSNQPQHF. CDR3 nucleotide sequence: TGTGCCAGCAGGACAGTGGGGCAGAGCAATCAGCCCCAGCATTTT.

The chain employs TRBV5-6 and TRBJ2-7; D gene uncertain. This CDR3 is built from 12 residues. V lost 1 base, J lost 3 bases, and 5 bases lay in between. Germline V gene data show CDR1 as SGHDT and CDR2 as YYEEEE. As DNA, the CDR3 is TGTGCCAGCAGCTTGTCGAGCTACGAGCAGTACTTC. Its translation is CASSLSSYEQYF.

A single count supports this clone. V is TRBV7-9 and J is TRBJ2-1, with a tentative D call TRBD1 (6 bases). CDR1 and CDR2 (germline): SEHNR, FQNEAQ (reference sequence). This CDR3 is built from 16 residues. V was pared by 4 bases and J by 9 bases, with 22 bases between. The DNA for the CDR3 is TGTGCCAGCAGCTCCCTGGACAGTCCCGTCTCCTCTGAGCAGTTCTTC. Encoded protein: CASSSLDSPVSSEQFF. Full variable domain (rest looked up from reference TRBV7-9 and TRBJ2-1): DTGVSQNPRHKITKRGQNVTFRCDPISEHNRLYWYRQTLGQGPEFLTYFQNEAQLEKSRLLSDRFSAERPKGSFSTLEIQRTEQGDSAMYLCASSSLDSPVSSEQFFGPGTRLTVL.

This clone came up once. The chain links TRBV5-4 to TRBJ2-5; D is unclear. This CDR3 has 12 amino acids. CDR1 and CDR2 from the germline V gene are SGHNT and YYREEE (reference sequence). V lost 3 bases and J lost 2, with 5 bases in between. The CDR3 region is CASSSGQETQYF. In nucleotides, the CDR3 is TGTGCCAGCAGCTCAGGTCAAGAGACCCAGTACTTC.

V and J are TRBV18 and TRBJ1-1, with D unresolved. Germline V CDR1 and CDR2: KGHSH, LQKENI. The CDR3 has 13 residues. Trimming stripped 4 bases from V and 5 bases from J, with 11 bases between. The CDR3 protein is CASSLTPGTEAFF. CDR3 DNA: TGTGCCAGCTCACTTACTCCGGGTACTGAAGCTTTCTTT.

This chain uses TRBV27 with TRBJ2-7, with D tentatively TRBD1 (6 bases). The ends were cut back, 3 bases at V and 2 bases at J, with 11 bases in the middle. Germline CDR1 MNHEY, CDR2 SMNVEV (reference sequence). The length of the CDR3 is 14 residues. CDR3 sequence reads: CASSFQQGAYEQYF. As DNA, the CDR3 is TGTGCCAGCAGTTTCCAACAGGGTGCCTACGAGCAGTACTTC.

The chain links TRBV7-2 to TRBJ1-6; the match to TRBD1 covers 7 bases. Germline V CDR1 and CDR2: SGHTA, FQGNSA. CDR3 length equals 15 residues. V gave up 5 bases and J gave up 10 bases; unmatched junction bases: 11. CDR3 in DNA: TGTGCCAGCAGCAAAACCGACAGGGCTAGGTCACCCCTCCACTTT. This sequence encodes CASSKTDRARSPLHF.

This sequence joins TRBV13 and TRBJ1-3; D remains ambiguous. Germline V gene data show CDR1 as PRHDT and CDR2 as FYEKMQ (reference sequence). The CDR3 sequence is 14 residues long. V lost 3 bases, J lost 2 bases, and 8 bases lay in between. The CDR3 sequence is CASSFSEAGNTIYF. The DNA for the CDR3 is TGTGCCAGCAGCTTCTCAGAAGCTGGAAACACCATATATTTT.